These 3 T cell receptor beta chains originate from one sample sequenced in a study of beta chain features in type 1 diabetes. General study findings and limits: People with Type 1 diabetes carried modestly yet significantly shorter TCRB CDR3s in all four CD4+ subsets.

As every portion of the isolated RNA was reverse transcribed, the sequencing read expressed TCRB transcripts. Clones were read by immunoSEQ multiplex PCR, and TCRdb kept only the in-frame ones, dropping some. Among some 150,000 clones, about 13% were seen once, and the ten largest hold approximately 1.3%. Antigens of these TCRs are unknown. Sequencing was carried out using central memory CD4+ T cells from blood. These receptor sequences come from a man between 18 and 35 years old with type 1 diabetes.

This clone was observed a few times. CDR3 amino acids: CASSPARLNTGELFF. Written as DNA, the CDR3 is TGTGCCAGCTCACCAGCCCGGCTGAACACCGGGGAGCTGTTTTTT. The chain recombines TRBV18 with TRBJ2-2; no reliable D call. The V end was cut by 2 bases, the J end by 1 base, with 8 bases between. This CDR3 is built from 15 residues. Germline-derived CDR1 and CDR2 are KGHSH and LQKENI.

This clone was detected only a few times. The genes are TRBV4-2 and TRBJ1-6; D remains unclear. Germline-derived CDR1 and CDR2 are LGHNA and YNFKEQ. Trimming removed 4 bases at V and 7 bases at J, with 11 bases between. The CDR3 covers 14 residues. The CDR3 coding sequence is TGTGCCAGCAGCCCTAAACTGGAGAATTCACCCCTCCACTTT. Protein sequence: CASSPKLENSPLHF.

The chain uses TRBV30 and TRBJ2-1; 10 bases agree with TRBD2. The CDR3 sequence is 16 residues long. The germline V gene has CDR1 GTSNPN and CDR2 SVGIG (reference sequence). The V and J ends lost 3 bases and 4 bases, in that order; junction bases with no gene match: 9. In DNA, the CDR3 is TGTGCCTGGAGGAAGGCTAGCGGGGGTATATACAATGAGCAGTTCTTC. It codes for CAWRKASGGIYNEQFF.